This T cell receptor (beta chain) was observed in a study of Tregs in tolerant kidney transplant recipients. Overall study results and limits: Tregs expanded with activated donor B cells seemed most donor-specific. No direct test of biological reproducibility was done here.

Germline V CDR1 and CDR2: MNHEY, SVGAGI. V was shortened by 6 bases and J by 4 bases, with 13 bases between the two germline ends. The length of the CDR3 is 13 residues. About this clone itself: Its matching antigen is unknown.

TCRdb keeps only in-frame clones here, not all; method: immunoSEQ multiplex PCR. The sample shows 120,000 or so clones, 92% of them seen only once. CD4+CD25+CD127- Tregs, CD4+CD25- non-Tregs, CD4 and CD8 cells were sorted. The chain recombines TRBV6-5 with TRBJ2-7; D is perhaps TRBD1 or TRBD2 (5 bases each). This clonotype originated in a human donor in good health. The sequenced sample was CD4+ T cells from blood. CDR3 loop: CASSFRGSYEQYF. For the CDR3, the DNA is TGTGCCAGCAGCTTCCGGGGCTCTTACGAGCAGTACTTC.